This T cell receptor (beta chain) was recorded in a study of T cell responses to AZD1222 COVID-19 vaccine. Whole-study results and caveats: Epitopes outside B.1.351 and B.1.1.7 mutated regions reportedly drew nearly half of spike TCRs. Increased Spike-specific TCR breadth and depth were observed after two AZD1222 doses. Females made up more of the donors, who were largely white British, and clonal diversity may have come out too low.

Clones were read by immunoSEQ multiplex PCR, and TCRdb kept only the in-frame ones, dropping some. This repertoire shows tens of thousands of clones, approximately 89% found once; its top ten account for 15% to 20%. This CDR3 comprises 14 residues. The germline V gene has CDR1 LGHDT and CDR2 YNNKEL (reference sequence). Trimming took 2 bases from V and 3 from J, leaving 10 bases between them. Regarding this clone: What it binds is unknown.

The clonotype originates from an adult in good health. The chain uses TRBV3-1 (or the pseudogene TRBV3-2) and TRBJ1-1, with D possibly TRBD1 on 6 matching bases. Material: peripheral blood, obtained on day 0 of AZD1222 vaccination. This chain's CDR3 is CASSQFPGDTEAFF. For the CDR3, the DNA is TGTGCCAGCAGCCAATTTCCAGGGGACACTGAAGCTTTCTTT.